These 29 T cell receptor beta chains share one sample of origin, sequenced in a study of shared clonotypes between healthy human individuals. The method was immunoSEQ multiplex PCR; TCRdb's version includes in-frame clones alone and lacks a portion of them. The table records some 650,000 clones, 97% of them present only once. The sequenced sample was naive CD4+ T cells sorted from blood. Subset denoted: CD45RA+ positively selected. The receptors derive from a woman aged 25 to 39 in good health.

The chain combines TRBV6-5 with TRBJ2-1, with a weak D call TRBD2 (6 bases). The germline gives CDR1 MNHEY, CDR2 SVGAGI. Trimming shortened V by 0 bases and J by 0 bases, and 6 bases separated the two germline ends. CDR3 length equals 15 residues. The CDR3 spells CASSYSSGSYNEQFF. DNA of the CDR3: TGTGCCAGCAGTTACTCTAGCGGCTCCTACAATGAGCAGTTCTTC.

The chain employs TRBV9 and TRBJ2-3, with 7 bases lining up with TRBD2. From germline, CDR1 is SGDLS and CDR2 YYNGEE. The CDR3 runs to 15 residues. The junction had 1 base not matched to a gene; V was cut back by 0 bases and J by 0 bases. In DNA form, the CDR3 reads TGTGCCAGCAGCGTAGAACTAGCGAGCACAGATACGCAGTATTTT. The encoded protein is CASSVELASTDTQYF.

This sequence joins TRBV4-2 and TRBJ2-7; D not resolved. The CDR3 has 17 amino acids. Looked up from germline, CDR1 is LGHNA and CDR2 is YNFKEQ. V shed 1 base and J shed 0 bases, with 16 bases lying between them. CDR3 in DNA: TGTGCCAGCAGCCAAGGCGAACAGAGTCCTGCCTCCTACGAGCAGTACTTC. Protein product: CASSQGEQSPASYEQYF.

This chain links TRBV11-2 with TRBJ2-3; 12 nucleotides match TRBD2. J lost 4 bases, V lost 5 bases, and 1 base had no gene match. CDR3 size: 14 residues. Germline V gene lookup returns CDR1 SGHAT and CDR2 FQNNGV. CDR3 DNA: TGTGCCAGCAGCCGGACTAGCGGGGCAGATACGCAGTATTTT. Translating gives CASSRTSGADTQYF.

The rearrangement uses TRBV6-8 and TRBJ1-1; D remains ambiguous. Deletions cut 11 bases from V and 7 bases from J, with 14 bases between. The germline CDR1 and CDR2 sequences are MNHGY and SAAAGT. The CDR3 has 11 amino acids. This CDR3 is CARRTGYEAFF. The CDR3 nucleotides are TGTGCCCGCCGCACCGGTTATGAAGCTTTCTTT.

The CDR3 spells CASTLGTPTYEQYF. In nucleotides, the CDR3 is TGTGCCAGCACCTTGGGGACGCCCACCTACGAGCAGTACTTC. This chain uses TRBV6-6 with TRBJ2-7; perhaps D is TRBD1 or TRBD2 (5 bases each). In germline, CDR1 is MNHNY, CDR2 SVGAGI (reference sequence). V was clipped by 7 bases and J by 2 bases, with 15 bases between them. The CDR3 covers 14 residues.

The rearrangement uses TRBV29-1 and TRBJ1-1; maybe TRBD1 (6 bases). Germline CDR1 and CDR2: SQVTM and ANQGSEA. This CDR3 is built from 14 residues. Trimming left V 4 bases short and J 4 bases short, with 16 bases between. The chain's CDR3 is CSVAHLGGGTEAFF. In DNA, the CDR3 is TGCAGCGTTGCCCATTTAGGAGGGGGCACTGAAGCTTTCTTT.

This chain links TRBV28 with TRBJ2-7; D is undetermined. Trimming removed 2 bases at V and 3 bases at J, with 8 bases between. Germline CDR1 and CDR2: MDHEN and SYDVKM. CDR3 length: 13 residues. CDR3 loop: CASSLGSGYEQYF. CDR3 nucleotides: TGTGCCAGCAGTTTAGGTAGTGGCTACGAGCAGTACTTC.

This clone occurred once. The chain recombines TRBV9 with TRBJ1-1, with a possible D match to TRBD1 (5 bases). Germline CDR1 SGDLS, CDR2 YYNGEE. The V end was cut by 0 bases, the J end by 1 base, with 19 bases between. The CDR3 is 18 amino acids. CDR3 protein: CASSVAGGVLGGNTEAFF. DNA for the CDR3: TGTGCCAGCAGCGTAGCTGGAGGGGTCCTCGGAGGGAACACTGAAGCTTTCTTT.

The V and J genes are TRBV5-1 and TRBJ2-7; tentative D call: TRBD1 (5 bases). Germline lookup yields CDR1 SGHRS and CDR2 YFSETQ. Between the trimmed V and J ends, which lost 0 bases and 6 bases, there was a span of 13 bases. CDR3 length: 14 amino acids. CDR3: CASSLVGVESEQYF. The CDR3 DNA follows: TGCGCCAGCAGCTTGGTAGGGGTTGAGTCCGAGCAGTACTTC.

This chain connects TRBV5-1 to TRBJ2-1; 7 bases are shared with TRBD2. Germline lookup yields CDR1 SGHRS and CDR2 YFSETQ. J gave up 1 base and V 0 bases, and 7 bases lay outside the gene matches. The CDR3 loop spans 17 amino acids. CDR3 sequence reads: CASSLEGGVGSYNEQFF. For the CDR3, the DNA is TGCGCCAGCAGCTTGGAGGGAGGGGTAGGTTCCTACAATGAGCAGTTCTTC.

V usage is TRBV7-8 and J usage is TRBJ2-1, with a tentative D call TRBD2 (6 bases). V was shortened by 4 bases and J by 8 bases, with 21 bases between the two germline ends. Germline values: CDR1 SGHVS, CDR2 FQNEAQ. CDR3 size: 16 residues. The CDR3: CASSSTWRRRVHEQFF. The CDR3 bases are TGTGCCAGCAGCTCAACCTGGCGTCGGAGGGTCCATGAGCAGTTCTTC.

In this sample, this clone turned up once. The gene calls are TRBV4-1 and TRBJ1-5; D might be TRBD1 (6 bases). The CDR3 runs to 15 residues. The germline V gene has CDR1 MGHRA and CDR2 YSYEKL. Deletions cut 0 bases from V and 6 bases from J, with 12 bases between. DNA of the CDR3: TGCGCCAGCAGCCAAGATTCGAAGGGGGGTCAGCCCCAGCATTTT. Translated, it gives CASSQDSKGGQPQHF.

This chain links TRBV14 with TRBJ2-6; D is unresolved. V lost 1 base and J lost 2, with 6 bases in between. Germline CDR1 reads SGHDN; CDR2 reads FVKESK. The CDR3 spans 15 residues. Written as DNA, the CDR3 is TGTGCCAGCAGCCAAGCTTCAGCTGGGGCCAACGTCCTGACTTTC. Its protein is CASSQASAGANVLTF.

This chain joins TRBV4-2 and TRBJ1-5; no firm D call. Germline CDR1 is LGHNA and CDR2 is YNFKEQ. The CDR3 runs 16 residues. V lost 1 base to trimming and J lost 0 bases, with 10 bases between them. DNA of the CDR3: TGTGCCAGCAGCCAAGGTTACCTAGGTAGCAATCAGCCCCAGCATTTT. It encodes CASSQGYLGSNQPQHF.

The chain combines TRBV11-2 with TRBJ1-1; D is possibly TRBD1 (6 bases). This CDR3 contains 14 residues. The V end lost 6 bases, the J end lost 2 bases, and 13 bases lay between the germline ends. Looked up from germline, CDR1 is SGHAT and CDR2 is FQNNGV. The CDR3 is CASRTETGNTEAFF. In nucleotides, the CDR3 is TGTGCCAGCAGAACAGAGACAGGAAACACTGAAGCTTTCTTT.

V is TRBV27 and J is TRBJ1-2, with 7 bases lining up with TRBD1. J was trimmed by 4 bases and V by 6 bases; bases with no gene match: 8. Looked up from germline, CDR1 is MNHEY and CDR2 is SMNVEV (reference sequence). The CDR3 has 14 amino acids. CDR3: CASSSTGSGYGYTF. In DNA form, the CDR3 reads TGTGCCAGCAGCTCGACAGGGTCCGGCTATGGCTACACCTTC.

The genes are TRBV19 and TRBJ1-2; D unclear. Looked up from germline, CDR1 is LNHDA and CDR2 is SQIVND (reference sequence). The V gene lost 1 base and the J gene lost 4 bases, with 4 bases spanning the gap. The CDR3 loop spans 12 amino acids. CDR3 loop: CASSIVGYGYTF. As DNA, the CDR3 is TGTGCCAGTAGTATAGTCGGCTATGGCTACACCTTC.

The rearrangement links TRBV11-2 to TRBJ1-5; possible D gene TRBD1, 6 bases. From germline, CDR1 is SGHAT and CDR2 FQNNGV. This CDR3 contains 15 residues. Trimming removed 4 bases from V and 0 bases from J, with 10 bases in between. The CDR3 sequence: CASSSGTYSNQPQHF. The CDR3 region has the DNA TGTGCCAGCAGCTCCGGGACATATAGCAATCAGCCCCAGCATTTT.

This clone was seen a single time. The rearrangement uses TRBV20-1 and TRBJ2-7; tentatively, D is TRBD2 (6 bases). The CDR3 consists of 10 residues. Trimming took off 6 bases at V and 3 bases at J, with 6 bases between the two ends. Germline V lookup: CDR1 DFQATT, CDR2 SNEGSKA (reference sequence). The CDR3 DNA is TGCAGTGCGGGACTCTACGAGCAGTACTTC. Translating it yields CSAGLYEQYF.

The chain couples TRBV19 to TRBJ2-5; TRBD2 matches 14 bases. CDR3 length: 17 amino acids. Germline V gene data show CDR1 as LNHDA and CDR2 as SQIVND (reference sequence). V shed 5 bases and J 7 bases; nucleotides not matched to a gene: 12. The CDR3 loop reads CASSGGLAGDRGGTQYF. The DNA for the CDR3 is TGTGCCAGTAGTGGGGGACTAGCGGGAGATCGTGGAGGGACCCAGTACTTC.

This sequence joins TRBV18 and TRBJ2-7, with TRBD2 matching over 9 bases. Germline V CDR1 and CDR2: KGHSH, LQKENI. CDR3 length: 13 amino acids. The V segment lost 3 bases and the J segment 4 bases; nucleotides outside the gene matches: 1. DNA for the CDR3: TGTGCCAGCTCACCCACTAGCGGGTACGAGCAGTACTTC. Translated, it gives CASSPTSGYEQYF. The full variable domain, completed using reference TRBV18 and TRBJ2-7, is NAGVMQNPRHLVRRRGQEARLRCSPMKGHSHVYWYRQLPEEGLKFMVYLQKENIIDESGMPKERFSAEFPKEGPSILRIQQVVRGDSAAYFCASSPTSGYEQYFGPGTRLTVT.

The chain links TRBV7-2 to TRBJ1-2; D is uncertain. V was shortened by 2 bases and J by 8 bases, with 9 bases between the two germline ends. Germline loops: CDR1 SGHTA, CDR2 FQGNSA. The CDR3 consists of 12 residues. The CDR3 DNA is TGTGCCAGCAGCTTATTTACGAAAGGCTACACCTTC. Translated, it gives CASSLFTKGYTF.

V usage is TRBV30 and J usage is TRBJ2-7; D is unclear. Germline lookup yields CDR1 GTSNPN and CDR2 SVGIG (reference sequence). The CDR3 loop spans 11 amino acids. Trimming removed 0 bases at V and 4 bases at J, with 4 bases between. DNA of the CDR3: TGTGCCTGGAGTGTAAGGTACGAGCAGTACTTC. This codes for CAWSVRYEQYF.

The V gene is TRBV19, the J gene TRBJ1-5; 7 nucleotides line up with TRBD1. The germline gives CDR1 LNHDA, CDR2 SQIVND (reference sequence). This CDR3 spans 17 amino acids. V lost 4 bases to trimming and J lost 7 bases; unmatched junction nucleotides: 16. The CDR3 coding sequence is TGTGCCAGTAGTAGTGGGGCAGGGGGTGGTTTTGGGCAGCCCCAGCATTTT. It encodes CASSSGAGGGFGQPQHF.

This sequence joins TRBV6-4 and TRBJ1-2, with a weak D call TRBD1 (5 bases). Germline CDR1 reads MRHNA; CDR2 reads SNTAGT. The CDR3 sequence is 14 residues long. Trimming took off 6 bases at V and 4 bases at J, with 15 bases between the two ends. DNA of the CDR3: TGTGCCAGCAGGGTGACAGACTGGGGCTATGGCTACACCTTC. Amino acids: CASRVTDWGYGYTF.

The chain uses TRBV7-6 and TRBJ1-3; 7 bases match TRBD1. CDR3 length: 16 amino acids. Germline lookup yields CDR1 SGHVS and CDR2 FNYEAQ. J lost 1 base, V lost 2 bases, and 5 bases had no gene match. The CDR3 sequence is CASSLWQGGSGNTIYF. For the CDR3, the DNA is TGTGCCAGCAGCTTATGGCAGGGGGGATCTGGAAACACCATATATTTT.

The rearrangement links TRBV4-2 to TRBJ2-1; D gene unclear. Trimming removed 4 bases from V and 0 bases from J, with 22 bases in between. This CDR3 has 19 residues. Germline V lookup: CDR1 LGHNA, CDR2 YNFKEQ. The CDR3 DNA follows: TGTGCCAGCAGCCCCCGGTCCTCCGGAGCCCGTTCCTCCTACAATGAGCAGTTCTTC. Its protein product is CASSPRSSGARSSYNEQFF.

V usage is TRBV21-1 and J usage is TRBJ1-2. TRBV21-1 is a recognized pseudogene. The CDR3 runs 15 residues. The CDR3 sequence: CASSTPVLANYGYTF. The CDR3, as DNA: TGTGCCAGCAGCACCCCGGTGTTAGCTAACTATGGCTACACCTTC.